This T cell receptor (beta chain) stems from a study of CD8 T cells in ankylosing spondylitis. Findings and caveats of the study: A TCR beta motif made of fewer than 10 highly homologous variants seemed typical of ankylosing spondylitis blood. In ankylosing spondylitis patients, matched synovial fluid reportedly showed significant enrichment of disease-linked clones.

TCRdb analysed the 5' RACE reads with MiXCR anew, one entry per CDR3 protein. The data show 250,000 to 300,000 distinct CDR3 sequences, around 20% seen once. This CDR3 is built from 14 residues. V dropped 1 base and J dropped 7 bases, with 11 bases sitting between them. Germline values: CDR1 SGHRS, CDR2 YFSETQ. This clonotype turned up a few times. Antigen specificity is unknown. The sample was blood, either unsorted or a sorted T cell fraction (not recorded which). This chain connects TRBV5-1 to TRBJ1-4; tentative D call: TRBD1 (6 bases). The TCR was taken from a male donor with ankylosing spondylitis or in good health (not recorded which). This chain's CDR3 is CASSLRGAGEKLFF. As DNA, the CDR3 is TGCGCCAGCAGCTTGAGGGGGGCAGGTGAAAAACTGTTTTTT. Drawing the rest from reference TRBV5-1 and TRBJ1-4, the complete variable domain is KAGVTQTPRYLIKTRGQQVTLSCSPISGHRSVSWYQQTPGQGLQFLFEYFSETQRNKGNFPGRFSGRQFSNSRSEMNVSTLELGDSALYLCASSLRGAGEKLFFGSGTQLSVL.